This TCR beta chain was sequenced in a study of blood T cells in healthy people across ages. PCR was performed a second time for about 7 to 11 cycles using a sample-barcoded 5' primer and a J-beta primer mix. TCRdb fed the 5' RACE reads into MiXCR, producing one record per CDR3 protein. The profile shows about 840,000 distinct CDR3 sequences, around 29% of them singletons. CDR1 is MDHEN, CDR2 SYDVKM, per germline. CDR3 length: 14 residues. To note about this clonotype: A read error may account for a junction end that differs from germline.

A further study also used this sample, focusing on T cells of mothers and their children. From that second work: Researchers put all of the extracted RNA into cDNA synthesis, using roughly 1.5 ug per 15 ul.

This sequence originates from a woman between 40 and 55 years old in good health. The chain uses TRBV28 and TRBJ1-1, with a tentative D call TRBD1 (6 bases). Source material: blood. CDR3 in amino acids: CANSPSTGNTEAFF. The CDR3 coding sequence is TGTGCCAACAGTCCGTCGACAGGGAACACTGAAGCTTTCTTT.